A single sample is the source of the 27 T cell receptor beta chains below, sequenced in a study of cytomegalovirus exposure and HLA in healthy donors. Assay used: immunoSEQ multiplex PCR; TCRdb lists only in-frame clones, some missing. This table has approximately 54,000 clones, roughly nine tenths appearing once. The specimen was PBMCs. These receptors all come from a woman between 18 and 29 years old in good health and CMV-seropositive.

The V and J genes are TRBV30 and TRBJ1-1, with 9 nucleotides matching TRBD1. Germline CDR1 reads GTSNPN; CDR2 reads SVGIG (reference sequence). With 2 bases clipped from V and 8 bases from J, the junction kept 6 bases outside the gene matches. This CDR3 has 13 amino acids. In DNA form, the CDR3 reads TGTGCCTGGAGTAAGGACAGGGGCCGGGAAGCTTTCTTT. It encodes CAWSKDRGREAFF.

The genes are TRBV28 and TRBJ2-3, with 9 bases aligning to TRBD2. Trimming cost V 3 bases and J 2 bases; bases outside gene matches: 3. The CDR3 spans 15 residues. Germline assignment: CDR1 MDHEN and CDR2 SYDVKM. CDR3 DNA sequence: TGTGCCAGCAGTTTGGGCGGGGGGGTCACAGATACGCAGTATTTT. Protein: CASSLGGGVTDTQYF.

The rearrangement uses TRBV28 and TRBJ2-1, with 10 bases aligning to TRBD1. V lost 2 bases to trimming and J lost 5 bases; unmatched junction nucleotides: 6. In germline, CDR1 is MDHEN, CDR2 SYDVKM. The CDR3 spans 16 residues. Written as DNA, the CDR3 is TGTGCCAGCAGTTTACCTGGACAGGGGGGGAACAATGAGCAGTTCTTC. Protein product: CASSLPGQGGNNEQFF.

This chain connects TRBV28 to TRBJ1-6, with 7 bases matching TRBD1. The germline gives CDR1 MDHEN, CDR2 SYDVKM. CDR3 size: 14 residues. V trimming: 3 bases; J trimming: 14 bases; junction bases outside the gene matches: 10. This CDR3 reads CASSFGRDSASLHF. The CDR3 DNA reads TGTGCCAGCAGTTTCGGCCGGGACAGTGCGTCCCTCCACTTT.

This clone was observed once. This rearrangement joins TRBV19 to TRBJ1-2; the match to TRBD1 covers 8 bases. Looked up from germline, CDR1 is LNHDA and CDR2 is SQIVND (reference sequence). CDR3 length: 15 residues. V dropped 5 bases and J dropped 4; count of bases not matched to a gene: 9. This CDR3 reads CASSPLPGQGYGYTF. In DNA, the CDR3 is TGTGCCAGTAGTCCCCTCCCTGGACAGGGCTATGGCTACACCTTC.

The chain links TRBV20-1 to TRBJ1-2, with no clear D. Germline assignment: CDR1 DFQATT and CDR2 SNEGSKA (reference sequence). The CDR3 is 11 residues long. The CDR3 DNA follows: TGCAGCCCTCCGGAGTACTATGGCTACACCTTC. Translating gives CSPPEYYGYTF.

The chain combines TRBV5-1 with TRBJ2-5, with D perhaps matching TRBD2 (6 bases). The CDR3 runs to 16 residues. Germline CDR1 is SGHRS and CDR2 is YFSETQ. V was shortened by 4 bases and J by 2 bases, with 18 bases between the two germline ends. The CDR3 sequence: CASSPQLLAGQETQYF. DNA of the CDR3: TGCGCCAGCAGCCCCCAATTACTAGCAGGTCAAGAGACCCAGTACTTC.

This clone was seen just once. The chain combines TRBV11-2 with TRBJ2-7; 8 bases are shared with TRBD1. The germline CDR1 and CDR2 sequences are SGHAT and FQNNGV. The CDR3 loop spans 19 amino acids. V lost 4 bases, J lost 6 bases, and 23 bases stayed unmatched. The CDR3 coding sequence is TGTGCCAGCAGCTCCTACAGGGGGAGCCGCTCGAGGGGCTACGGCGAGCAGTACTTC. This translates into CASSSYRGSRSRGYGEQYF.

V gene TRBV28 combines with J gene TRBJ1-2; 7 nucleotides match TRBD1. V was pared by 7 bases and J by 3 bases, with 8 bases of the junction left unmatched. The CDR3 is 14 amino acids. From germline, CDR1 is MDHEN and CDR2 SYDVKM. The CDR3 loop reads CASILSGTDYGYTF. The CDR3 nucleotides are TGTGCCAGCATTCTATCAGGGACAGACTATGGCTACACCTTC.

The V call is TRBV6-6, the J call TRBJ2-2, with a possible D match to TRBD1 (6 bases). Germline V gene lookup returns CDR1 MNHNY and CDR2 SVGAGI (reference sequence). The CDR3 is 15 amino acids. Between the trimmed V and J ends, which lost 4 bases and 0 bases, there was a span of 9 bases. CDR3 DNA: TGTGCCAGCAGTTCGGACAGAGCGAACACCGGGGAGCTGTTTTTT. Translating it yields CASSSDRANTGELFF.

The rearrangement links TRBV5-5 to TRBJ2-2; TRBD2 might be the D (5 bases). Germline CDR1 SGHKS, CDR2 YYEKEE (reference sequence). The CDR3 covers 16 residues. The V end was cut by 0 bases, the J end by 6 bases, with 15 bases between. This chain's CDR3 is CASSLGVPGKSGELFF. The CDR3, as DNA: TGTGCCAGCAGCTTGGGTGTGCCGGGGAAATCCGGGGAGCTGTTTTTT.

The chain couples TRBV5-1 to TRBJ2-3; TRBD1 agrees at 8 bases. The CDR3 runs to 16 residues. With V trimmed by 0 bases and J by 5 bases, 8 bases remained unmatched. Germline assignment: CDR1 SGHRS and CDR2 YFSETQ. The CDR3 reads CASSLVDRGEGDTQYF. DNA of the CDR3: TGCGCCAGCAGCTTGGTAGACAGGGGAGAGGGAGATACGCAGTATTTT.

This clone was picked up one time. The V gene is TRBV18, the J gene TRBJ1-1; D may be TRBD1 (6 bases). Trimming pared 3 bases from V and 5 bases from J, leaving 13 bases between. The V gene's germline CDR1 is KGHSH and CDR2 LQKENI. The CDR3 spans 14 residues. This CDR3 reads CASSPQGFGTEAFF. The CDR3 bases are TGTGCCAGCTCACCGCAGGGGTTCGGGACTGAAGCTTTCTTT.

This clone appeared a single time. The chain recombines TRBV28 with TRBJ2-3, with D possibly TRBD1 on 6 matching bases. V lost 7 bases to trimming and J lost 2 bases, with 13 bases between them. The CDR3 is 14 amino acids. Germline V CDR1 and CDR2: MDHEN, SYDVKM. CDR3 nucleotides: TGTGCCAGCAAGACGAAGGGGGTCACAGATACGCAGTATTTT. Its translation is CASKTKGVTDTQYF.

V and J are TRBV11-3 and TRBJ2-2, with TRBD1 identical over 10 bases. Germline V gene data show CDR1 as SGHNT and CDR2 as YENEEA. The CDR3 runs 18 residues. The V and J ends lost 6 bases and 0 bases, in that order; junction bases with no gene match: 10. The CDR3 sequence: CASSTRQGASTNTGELFF. The CDR3, as DNA: TGTGCCAGCAGTACCCGACAGGGGGCCTCTACGAACACCGGGGAGCTGTTTTTT.

This chain links TRBV7-9 with TRBJ2-1; no firm D call. Germline V gene sequence: CDR1 SEHNR, CDR2 FQNEAQ (reference sequence). CDR3 length: 13 residues. V gave up 5 bases and J gave up 10 bases, with 15 bases separating them. CDR3 region: CASSDPAAVEQFF. The CDR3 region has the DNA TGTGCCAGCAGCGACCCGGCGGCAGTCGAGCAGTTCTTC.

The chain carries TRBV5-4 and TRBJ1-4; possibly TRBD1 for D (5 bases). The CDR3 totals 15 residues. Deletions cut 3 bases from V and 3 bases from J, with 12 bases between. Germline CDR1 and CDR2: SGHNT and YYREEE (reference sequence). CDR3 protein: CASSSQGTANEKLFF. The CDR3 nucleotides read TGTGCCAGCAGCTCTCAGGGAACGGCTAATGAAAAACTGTTTTTT.

The chain is built from TRBV9 and TRBJ1-1; D might be TRBD1 (5 bases). Trimming pared 0 bases from V and 8 bases from J, leaving 14 bases between. The germline V gene has CDR1 SGDLS and CDR2 YYNGEE. The CDR3 runs 14 residues. CDR3 coding DNA: TGTGCCAGCAGCGTAGAAAGGGCCGGGGGAGAAGCTTTCTTT. This sequence encodes CASSVERAGGEAFF.

In DNA form, the CDR3 reads TGTGCCAGCAGTGAAGTGACGGGGGGCGAGCAGTACTTC. It codes for CASSEVTGGEQYF. The chain links TRBV2 to TRBJ2-7; TRBD2 agrees at 7 bases. The CDR3 is 13 residues long. CDR1 and CDR2 from the germline V gene are SNHLY and FYNNEI. V gave up 1 base and J gave up 6 bases; unmatched junction bases: 3.

The chain has TRBV9 and TRBJ2-5; D unresolved. CDR1 is SGDLS, CDR2 YYNGEE, per germline. Trimming removed 0 bases from V and 4 bases from J, with 10 bases in between. The CDR3 sequence is 14 residues long. The CDR3 loop is CASSVALNAETQYF. The CDR3 bases are TGTGCCAGCAGCGTAGCCCTAAACGCAGAGACCCAGTACTTC.

This rearrangement joins TRBV6-5 to TRBJ1-2; 8 bases map to TRBD1. This CDR3 is 14 amino acids long. Trimming removed 2 bases from V and 6 bases from J; junction bases left unmatched: 5. Germline V CDR1 and CDR2: MNHEY, SVGAGI. As DNA, the CDR3 is TGTGCCAGCAGTTACAGGACAGGGAATGATGGCTACACCTTC. It encodes CASSYRTGNDGYTF.

Written as DNA, the CDR3 is TGCGCCAGCAGCTCGGAGCGGGGGGAAGAGACCCAGTACTTC. Translated, it gives CASSSERGEETQYF. V usage is TRBV5-1 and J usage is TRBJ2-5; 9 bases are shared with TRBD2. This CDR3 comprises 14 residues. Unmatched junction bases numbered 3, after V lost 3 bases and J lost 3 bases. Per the germline V gene, CDR1 is SGHRS and CDR2 is YFSETQ.

The gene calls are TRBV6-1 and TRBJ2-3, with D perhaps TRBD2 (6 bases). The CDR3 extends over 18 amino acids. Germline V gene lookup returns CDR1 MNHNS and CDR2 SASEGT. The V and J ends lost 1 base and 2 bases respectively, with 19 bases between them. This CDR3 reads CASSEEGGWRVNTDTQYF. The CDR3 nucleotides are TGTGCCAGCAGTGAAGAGGGAGGTTGGAGGGTGAACACAGATACGCAGTATTTT.

This clone was recorded only once. The J gene is TRBJ2-7, the V gene TRBV5-4; weak D call: TRBD2 (5 bases). The CDR3 is 14 residues long. The germline V and J ends were trimmed by 3 bases and 1 base, with 11 bases remaining between them. Germline V CDR1 and CDR2: SGHNT, YYREEE (reference sequence). CDR3 sequence (DNA): TGTGCCAGCAGCTCGCCCCCGGGATCCTACGAGCAGTACTTC. It codes for CASSSPPGSYEQYF. Full variable domain (rest looked up from reference TRBV5-4 and TRBJ2-7): ETGVTQSPTHLIKTRGQQVTLRCSSQSGHNTVSWYQQALGQGPQFIFQYYREEENGRGNFPPRFSGLQFPNYSSELNVNALELDDSALYLCASSSPPGSYEQYFGPGTRLTVT.

The chain is built from TRBV10-2 and TRBJ2-3, with a weak D call TRBD1 (5 bases). This CDR3 has 17 residues. Between the trimmed V and J ends, which lost 1 base and 3 bases, there was a span of 17 bases. Germline V gene sequence: CDR1 WSHSY, CDR2 SAAADI. Here the CDR3 reads CASSELGALPRTDTQYF. Written as DNA, the CDR3 is TGCGCCAGCAGTGAGTTAGGGGCCCTTCCACGAACAGATACGCAGTATTTT.

The V call is TRBV6-4, the J call TRBJ2-1; maybe TRBD2 (5 bases). The CDR3 spans 14 residues. CDR1 and CDR2 (germline): MRHNA, SNTAGT. V lost 3 bases and J 0 bases, leaving 6 bases between the germline ends. The DNA for the CDR3 is TGTGCCAGCAGTGAAGGGAGCTCCTACAATGAGCAGTTCTTC. It yields the protein CASSEGSSYNEQFF.

The V and J genes are TRBV14 and TRBJ2-7; perhaps TRBD1 as D (6 bases). Trimming took off 1 base at V and 3 bases at J, with 13 bases between the two ends. This CDR3 comprises 15 residues. Per the germline V gene, CDR1 is SGHDN and CDR2 is FVKESK. The chain's CDR3 is CASSQVGRTDYEQYF. The CDR3, as DNA: TGTGCCAGCAGCCAAGTCGGCCGGACAGACTACGAGCAGTACTTC.